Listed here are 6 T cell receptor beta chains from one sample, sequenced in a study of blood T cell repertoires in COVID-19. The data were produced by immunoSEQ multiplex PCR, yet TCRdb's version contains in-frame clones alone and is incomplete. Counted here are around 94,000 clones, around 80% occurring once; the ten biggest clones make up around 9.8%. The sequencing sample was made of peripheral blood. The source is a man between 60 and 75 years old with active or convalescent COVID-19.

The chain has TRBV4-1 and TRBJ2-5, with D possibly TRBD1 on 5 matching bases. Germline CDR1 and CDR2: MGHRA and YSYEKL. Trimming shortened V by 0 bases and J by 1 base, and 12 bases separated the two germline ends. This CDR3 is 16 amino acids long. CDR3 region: CASSQDRANLQETQYF. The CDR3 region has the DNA TGCGCCAGCAGCCAAGACAGGGCAAACCTCCAAGAGACCCAGTACTTC.

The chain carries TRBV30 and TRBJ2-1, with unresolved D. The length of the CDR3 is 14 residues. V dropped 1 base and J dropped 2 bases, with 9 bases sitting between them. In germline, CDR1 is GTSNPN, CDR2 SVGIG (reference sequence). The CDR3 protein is CAWSASATYNEQFF. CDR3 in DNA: TGTGCCTGGAGTGCGTCAGCGACCTACAATGAGCAGTTCTTC.

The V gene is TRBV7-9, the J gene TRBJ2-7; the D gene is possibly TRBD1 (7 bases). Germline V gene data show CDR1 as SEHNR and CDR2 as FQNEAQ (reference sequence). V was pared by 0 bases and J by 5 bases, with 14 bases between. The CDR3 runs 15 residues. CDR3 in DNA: TGTGCCAGCAGCTTAGCGTTGCAGGGGGGTAACGAGCAGTACTTC. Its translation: CASSLALQGGNEQYF.

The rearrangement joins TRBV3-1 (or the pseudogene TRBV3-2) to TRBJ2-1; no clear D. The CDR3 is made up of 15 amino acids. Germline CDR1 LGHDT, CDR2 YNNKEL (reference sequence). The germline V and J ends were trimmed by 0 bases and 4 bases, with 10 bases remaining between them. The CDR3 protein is CASSQDLMAYNEQFF. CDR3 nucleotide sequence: TGTGCCAGCAGCCAAGATCTTATGGCTTACAATGAGCAGTTCTTC.

CDR3 sequence: CASNTGTWDEKLFF. Written as DNA, the CDR3 is TGTGCCAGCAACACCGGGACATGGGATGAAAAACTGTTTTTT. This chain links TRBV7-2 with TRBJ1-4; D is possibly TRBD1 (6 bases). The V gene's germline CDR1 is SGHTA and CDR2 FQGNSA. The CDR3 contains 14 residues. Trimming stripped 7 bases from V and 6 bases from J, with 15 bases between.

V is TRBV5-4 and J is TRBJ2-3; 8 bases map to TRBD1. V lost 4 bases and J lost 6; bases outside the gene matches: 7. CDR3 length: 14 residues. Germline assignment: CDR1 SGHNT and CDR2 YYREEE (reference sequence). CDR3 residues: CASSAQGVEDTQYF. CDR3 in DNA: TGTGCCAGCAGCGCACAGGGGGTTGAGGATACGCAGTATTTT.